This T cell receptor beta chain emerged from a study of molecular identifiers for immune sequencing clone quantification. General study points: Clones exceeding 20 RNA copies carried over 97% of effector molecules but under 1% of naive-cell molecules.

Trimming removed 7 bases at V and 6 bases at J, with 16 bases between. CDR3 length: 14 residues. Bulk libraries came from a prior protocol with listed TCR primers. Each CDR3 protein gets one entry after TCRdb re-called the PCR reads with MiXCR. The profile shows more than 450,000 distinct CDR3 sequences, less than 30% of them singletons. This clonotype was counted a few times. Its antigen is not identified. The material sequenced was naive CD8+ T cells from blood, with Jurkat cell RNA spiked in. Indicated subset: FACS-sorted CD8+CD4-CCR7+CD45RA+ naive T cells. The genes are TRBV12-3 or TRBV12-4 and TRBJ2-1; D gene uncertain. The TCR sequence derives from a human donor in good health. Some libraries in this study had Jurkat cell RNA spiked in. The CDR3 DNA reads TGTGCCAGCACTTCCACGGCGGCTAGCAATGAGCAGTTCTTC. This translates into CASTSTAASNEQFF.